This T cell receptor (beta chain) was documented in a study of long-term antiretroviral therapy in people with HIV. Study-wide results and limits: HIV repertoires had narrower CDR3 length ranges than controls. Blood specimens, gathered between about 2004 and 2017, were possibly obtained under older ART regimens. The study found that diversity rose after ART but stayed below transplant donor controls.

Concerning this clone itself: The antigen is undetermined.

Sequencing relied on immunoSEQ assay v3.0, run at survey level. This table comes from immunoSEQ multiplex PCR, and its TCRdb copy is limited to in-frame clones, with some not included. This table has roughly 28,000 clones, 80% to 90% appearing once. V dropped 3 bases and J dropped 4; count of bases not matched to a gene: 12. Germline CDR1 MNHEY, CDR2 SMNVEV (reference sequence). The CDR3 extends over 17 amino acids. J is TRBJ1-2 and V is TRBV27, with 9 bases aligning to TRBD1. Sequencing was performed on unsorted PBMCs, taken 1.8 years after starting antiretroviral therapy. This TCR was recovered from a woman younger than 35 with HIV. In nucleotides, the CDR3 is TGTGCCAGCAGTTTTTTAGGGACAGGGATCCATGGCTATGGCTACACCTTC. Translation: CASSFLGTGIHGYGYTF.